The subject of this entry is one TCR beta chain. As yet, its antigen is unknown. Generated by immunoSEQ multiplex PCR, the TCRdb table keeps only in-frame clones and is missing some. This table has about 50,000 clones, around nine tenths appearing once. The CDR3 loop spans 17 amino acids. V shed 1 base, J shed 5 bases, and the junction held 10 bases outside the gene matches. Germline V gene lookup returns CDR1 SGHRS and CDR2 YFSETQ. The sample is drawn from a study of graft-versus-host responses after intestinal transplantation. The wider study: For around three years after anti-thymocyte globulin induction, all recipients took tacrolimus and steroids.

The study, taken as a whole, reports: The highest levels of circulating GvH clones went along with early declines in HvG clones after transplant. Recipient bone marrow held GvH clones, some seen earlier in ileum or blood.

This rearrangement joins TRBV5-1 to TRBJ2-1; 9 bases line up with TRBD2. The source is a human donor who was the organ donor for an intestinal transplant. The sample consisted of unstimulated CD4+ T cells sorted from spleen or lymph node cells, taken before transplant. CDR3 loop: CASSLWSRASGNNEQFF. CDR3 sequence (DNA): TGCGCCAGCAGCTTGTGGTCTAGGGCTAGCGGGAACAATGAGCAGTTCTTC.